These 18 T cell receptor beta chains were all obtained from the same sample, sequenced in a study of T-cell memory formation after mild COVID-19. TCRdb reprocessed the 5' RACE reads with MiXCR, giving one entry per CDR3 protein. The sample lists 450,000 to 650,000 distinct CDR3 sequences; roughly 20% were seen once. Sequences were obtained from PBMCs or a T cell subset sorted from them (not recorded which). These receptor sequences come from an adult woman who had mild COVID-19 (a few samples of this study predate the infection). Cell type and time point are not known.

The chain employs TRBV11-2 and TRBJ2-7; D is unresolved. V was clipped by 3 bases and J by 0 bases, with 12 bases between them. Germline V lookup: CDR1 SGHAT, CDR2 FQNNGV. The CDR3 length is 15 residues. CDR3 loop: CASSFLPVYSYEQYF. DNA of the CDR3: TGTGCCAGCAGCTTTCTTCCCGTTTACTCCTACGAGCAGTACTTC. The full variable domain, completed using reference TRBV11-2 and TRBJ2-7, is EAGVAQSPRYKIIEKRQSVAFWCNPISGHATLYWYQQILGQGPKLLIQFQNNGVVDDSQLPKDRFSAERLKGVDSTLKIQPAKLEDSAVYLCASSFLPVYSYEQYFGPGTRLTVT.

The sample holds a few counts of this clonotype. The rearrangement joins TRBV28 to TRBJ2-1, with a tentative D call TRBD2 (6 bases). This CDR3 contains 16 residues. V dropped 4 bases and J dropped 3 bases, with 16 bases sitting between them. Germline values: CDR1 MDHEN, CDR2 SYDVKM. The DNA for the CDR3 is TGTGCCAGCAGTTCACGGAGGGGAGGAAGCTACAATGAGCAGTTCTTC. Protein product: CASSSRRGGSYNEQFF.

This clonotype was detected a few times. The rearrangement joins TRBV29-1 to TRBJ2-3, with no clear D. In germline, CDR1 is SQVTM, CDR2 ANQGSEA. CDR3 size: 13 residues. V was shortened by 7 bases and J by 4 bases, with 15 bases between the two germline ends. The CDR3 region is CSGSGPSPDTQYF. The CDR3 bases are TGCAGCGGATCGGGTCCGTCCCCAGATACGCAGTATTTT.

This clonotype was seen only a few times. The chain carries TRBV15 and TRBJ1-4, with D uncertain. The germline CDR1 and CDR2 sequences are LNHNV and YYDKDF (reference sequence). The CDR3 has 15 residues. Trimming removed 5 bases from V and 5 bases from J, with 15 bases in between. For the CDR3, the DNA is TGTGCCACCAGCCTTAGAGCGCGTCCCAATGAAAAACTGTTTTTT. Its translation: CATSLRARPNEKLFF. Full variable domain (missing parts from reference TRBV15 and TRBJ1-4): DAMVIQNPRYQVTQFGKPVTLSCSQTLNHNVMYWYQQKSSQAPKLLFHYYDKDFNNEADTPDNFQSRRPNTSFCFLDIRSPGLGDTAMYLCATSLRARPNEKLFFGSGTQLSVL.

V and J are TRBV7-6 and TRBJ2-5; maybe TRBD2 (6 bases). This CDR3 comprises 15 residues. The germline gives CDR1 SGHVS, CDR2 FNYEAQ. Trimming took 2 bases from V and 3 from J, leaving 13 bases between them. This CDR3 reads CASSLPSGVKETQYF. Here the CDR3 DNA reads TGTGCCAGCAGCTTACCCTCGGGGGTGAAAGAGACCCAGTACTTC.

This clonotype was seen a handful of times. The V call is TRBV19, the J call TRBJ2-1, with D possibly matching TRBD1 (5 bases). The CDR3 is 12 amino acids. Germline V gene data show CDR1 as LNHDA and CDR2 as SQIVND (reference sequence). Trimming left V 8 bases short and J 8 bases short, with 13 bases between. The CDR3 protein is CASSDSWDEQFF. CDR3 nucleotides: TGTGCCAGTTCCGACAGTTGGGATGAGCAGTTCTTC.

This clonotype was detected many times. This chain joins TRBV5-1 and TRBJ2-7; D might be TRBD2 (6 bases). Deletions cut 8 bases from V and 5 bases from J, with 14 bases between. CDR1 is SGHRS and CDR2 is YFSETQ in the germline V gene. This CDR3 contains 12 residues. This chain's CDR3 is CASTDYGDEQYF. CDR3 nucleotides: TGCGCCAGTACGGACTACGGGGACGAGCAGTACTTC.

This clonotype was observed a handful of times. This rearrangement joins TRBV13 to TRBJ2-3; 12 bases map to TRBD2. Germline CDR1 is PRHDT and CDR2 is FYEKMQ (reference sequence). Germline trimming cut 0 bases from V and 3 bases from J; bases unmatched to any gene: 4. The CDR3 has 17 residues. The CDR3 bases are TGTGCCAGCAGCTTAGGGGCTAGCGGGGGGGCTACAGATACGCAGTATTTT. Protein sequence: CASSLGASGGATDTQYF.

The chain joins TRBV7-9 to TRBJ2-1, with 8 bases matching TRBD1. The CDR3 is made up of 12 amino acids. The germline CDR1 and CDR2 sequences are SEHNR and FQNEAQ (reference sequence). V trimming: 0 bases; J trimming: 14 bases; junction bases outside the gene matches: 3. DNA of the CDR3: TGTGCCAGCAGCTTAGCAGGGACAGGAAAGTTCTTC. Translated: CASSLAGTGKFF.

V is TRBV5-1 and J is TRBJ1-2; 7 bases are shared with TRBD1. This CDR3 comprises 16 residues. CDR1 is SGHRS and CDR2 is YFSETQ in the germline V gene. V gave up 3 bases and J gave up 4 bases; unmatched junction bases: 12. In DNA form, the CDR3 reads TGCGCCAGCAGCTCCCGACAGGGTGGGGGACCCTATGGCTACACCTTC. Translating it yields CASSSRQGGGPYGYTF.

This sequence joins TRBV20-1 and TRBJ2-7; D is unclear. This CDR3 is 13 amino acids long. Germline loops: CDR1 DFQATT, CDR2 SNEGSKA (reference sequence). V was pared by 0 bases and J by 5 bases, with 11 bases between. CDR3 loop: CSAREIGSHEQYF. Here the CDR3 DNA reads TGCAGTGCTAGAGAGATTGGCAGCCACGAGCAGTACTTC.

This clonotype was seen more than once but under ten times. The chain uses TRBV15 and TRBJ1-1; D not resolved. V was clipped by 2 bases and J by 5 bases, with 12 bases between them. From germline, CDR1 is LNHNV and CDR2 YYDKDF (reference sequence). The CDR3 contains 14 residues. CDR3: CATSRSRDQTEAFF. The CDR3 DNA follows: TGTGCCACCAGCAGATCTCGGGATCAGACTGAAGCTTTCTTT.

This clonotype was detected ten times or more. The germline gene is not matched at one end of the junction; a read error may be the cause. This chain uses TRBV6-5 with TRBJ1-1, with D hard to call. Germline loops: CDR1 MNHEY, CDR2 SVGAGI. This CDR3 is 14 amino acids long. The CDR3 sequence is CASTSVGVNTEAFF. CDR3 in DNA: TGTGCCAGCACCTCAGTCGGGGTGAATACTGAAGCTTTCTTT.

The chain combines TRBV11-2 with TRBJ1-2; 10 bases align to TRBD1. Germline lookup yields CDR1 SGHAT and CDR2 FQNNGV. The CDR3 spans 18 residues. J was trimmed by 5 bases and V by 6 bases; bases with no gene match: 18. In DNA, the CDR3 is TGTGCCAGCAGGGCTGCCCCGTTACGGGCGGGACAGGGGTATGGCTACACCTTC. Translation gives CASRAAPLRAGQGYGYTF.

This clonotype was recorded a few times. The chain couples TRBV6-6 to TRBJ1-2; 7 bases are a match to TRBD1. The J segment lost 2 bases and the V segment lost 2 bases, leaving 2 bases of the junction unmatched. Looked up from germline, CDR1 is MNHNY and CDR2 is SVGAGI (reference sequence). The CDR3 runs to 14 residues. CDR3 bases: TGTGCCAGCAGTTACCCGACAGGGAACTATGGCTACACCTTC. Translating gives CASSYPTGNYGYTF.

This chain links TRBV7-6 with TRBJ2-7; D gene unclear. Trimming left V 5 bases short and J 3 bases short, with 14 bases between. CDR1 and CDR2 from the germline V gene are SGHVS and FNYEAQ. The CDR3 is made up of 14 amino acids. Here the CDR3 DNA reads TGTGCCAGCAGCCCTGAGGTCGGATTCTACGAGCAGTACTTC. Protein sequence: CASSPEVGFYEQYF.

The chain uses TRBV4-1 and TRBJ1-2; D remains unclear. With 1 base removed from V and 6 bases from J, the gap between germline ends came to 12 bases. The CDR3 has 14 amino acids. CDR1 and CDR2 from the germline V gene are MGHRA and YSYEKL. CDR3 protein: CASSQAVPENGYTF. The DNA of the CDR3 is TGCGCCAGCAGCCAAGCAGTCCCGGAGAATGGCTACACCTTC.

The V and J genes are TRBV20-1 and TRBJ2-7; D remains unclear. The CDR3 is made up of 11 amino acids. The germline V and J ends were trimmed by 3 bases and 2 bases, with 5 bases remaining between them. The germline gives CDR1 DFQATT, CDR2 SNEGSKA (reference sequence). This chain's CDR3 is CSASIAYEQYF. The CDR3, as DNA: TGCAGTGCTAGTATCGCCTACGAGCAGTACTTC.